A single sample gave rise to the 30 T cell receptor beta chains below, sequenced in a study of Siglec-9 on CD8 T cells in melanoma. TCRdb keeps only in-frame clones here, not all; method: immunoSEQ multiplex PCR. In the table there are about 36,000 clones, roughly four fifths of which are singletons. Material: Siglec-9- CD8+ T cells sorted from blood. The receptors shown here come from a human donor in good health.

The genes are TRBV7-9 and TRBJ1-1; a possible D gene is TRBD1 (5 bases). This CDR3 is 13 amino acids long. V was trimmed by 6 bases and J by 3 bases, leaving 11 bases between them. Germline-derived CDR1 and CDR2 are SEHNR and FQNEAQ (reference sequence). CDR3 DNA: TGTGCCAGCAGAGCCGGGGGGGACACTGAAGCTTTCTTT. Protein sequence: CASRAGGDTEAFF.

The gene calls are TRBV7-9 and TRBJ1-2; D not certain. Trimming shortened V by 0 bases and J by 0 bases, and 8 bases separated the two germline ends. CDR3 length: 15 residues. CDR1 is SEHNR, CDR2 FQNEAQ, per germline (reference sequence). The CDR3 region has the DNA TGTGCCAGCAGCTTAGCGGGTGCGGCTAACTATGGCTACACCTTC. Translation gives CASSLAGAANYGYTF.

This sequence joins TRBV27 and TRBJ2-1; maybe TRBD1 (5 bases). Germline V CDR1 and CDR2: MNHEY, SMNVEV (reference sequence). V lost 4 bases and J lost 10, with 8 bases in between. The CDR3 has 11 amino acids. CDR3: CASSSQGEQFF. CDR3 DNA: TGTGCCAGCAGTTCGCAGGGCGAGCAGTTCTTC.

This clone was observed a single time. The V call is TRBV27, the J call TRBJ2-7; 7 bases align to TRBD2. Germline CDR1 MNHEY, CDR2 SMNVEV (reference sequence). CDR3 length: 13 residues. Unmatched junction bases numbered 3, after V lost 2 bases and J lost 5 bases. CDR3 bases: TGTGCCAGCAGTTTAGCGGGACTACACGAGCAGTACTTC. As protein: CASSLAGLHEQYF.

V and J are TRBV5-1 and TRBJ2-1; 8 bases are a match to TRBD1. This CDR3 contains 13 residues. Per the germline V gene, CDR1 is SGHRS and CDR2 is YFSETQ. The V and J ends lost 7 bases and 8 bases, in that order; junction bases with no gene match: 8. The chain's CDR3 is CASRMSGGHEQFF. CDR3 nucleotide sequence: TGCGCCAGCCGCATGTCAGGGGGCCATGAGCAGTTCTTC. Full variable domain (missing parts from reference TRBV5-1 and TRBJ2-1): KAGVTQTPRYLIKTRGQQVTLSCSPISGHRSVSWYQQTPGQGLQFLFEYFSETQRNKGNFPGRFSGRQFSNSRSEMNVSTLELGDSALYLCASRMSGGHEQFFGPGTRLTVL.

This rearrangement joins TRBV18 to TRBJ1-1, with D possibly matching TRBD1 (5 bases). The V gene lost 2 bases and the J gene lost 6 bases, with 10 bases spanning the gap. Germline-derived CDR1 and CDR2 are KGHSH and LQKENI. The CDR3 is 13 residues long. The CDR3: CASSPMRGAEAFF. The CDR3 nucleotides are TGTGCCAGCTCACCAATGAGGGGAGCTGAAGCTTTCTTT. Full variable domain (rest looked up from reference TRBV18 and TRBJ1-1): NAGVMQNPRHLVRRRGQEARLRCSPMKGHSHVYWYRQLPEEGLKFMVYLQKENIIDESGMPKERFSAEFPKEGPSILRIQQVVRGDSAAYFCASSPMRGAEAFFGQGTRLTVV.

The rearrangement links TRBV27 to TRBJ2-1; D possibly matches TRBD1 or TRBD2 (5 bases each). In germline, CDR1 is MNHEY, CDR2 SMNVEV (reference sequence). CDR3 size: 15 residues. The germline V and J ends were trimmed by 6 bases and 5 bases, with 17 bases remaining between them. CDR3 sequence (DNA): TGTGCCAGCAGACCCGTGGGGGTTGTTGACAATGAGCAGTTCTTC. Translation gives CASRPVGVVDNEQFF.

The chain combines TRBV25-1 with TRBJ1-1; no definite D call. The germline CDR1 and CDR2 sequences are MGHDK and SYGVNS. Between the trimmed V and J ends, which lost 1 base and 5 bases, there was a span of 5 bases. The length of the CDR3 is 12 residues. The CDR3 DNA follows: TGTGCCAGCAGTGAATTTGAAACTGAAGCTTTCTTT. Residues: CASSEFETEAFF.

J is TRBJ1-4 and V is TRBV15; D ambiguous. V was trimmed by 3 bases and J by 6 bases, leaving 17 bases between them. CDR1 and CDR2 from the germline V gene are LNHNV and YYDKDF (reference sequence). The CDR3 extends over 16 amino acids. As DNA, the CDR3 is TGTGCCACCAGCAGTACTAGGTGGCGGACGGATGAAAAACTGTTTTTT. It yields the protein CATSSTRWRTDEKLFF. The full variable domain, with the rest looked up from reference TRBV15 and TRBJ1-4, is DAMVIQNPRYQVTQFGKPVTLSCSQTLNHNVMYWYQQKSSQAPKLLFHYYDKDFNNEADTPDNFQSRRPNTSFCFLDIRSPGLGDTAMYLCATSSTRWRTDEKLFFGSGTQLSVL.

This sequence joins TRBV7-9 and TRBJ2-7, with D uncertain. Germline lookup yields CDR1 SEHNR and CDR2 FQNEAQ (reference sequence). V was clipped by 1 base and J by 6 bases, with 4 bases between them. The CDR3 extends over 11 amino acids. The CDR3 region is CASSLVGEQYF. CDR3 DNA sequence: TGTGCCAGCAGCTTAGTTGGCGAGCAGTACTTC.

This sequence joins TRBV6-1 and TRBJ1-2; possible D gene TRBD1, 6 bases. The CDR3 contains 12 residues. The V gene lost 11 bases and the J gene lost 6 bases, with 16 bases spanning the gap. CDR1 is MNHNS, CDR2 SASEGT, per germline. The CDR3 reads CASKRGGHGYTF. In DNA, the CDR3 is TGTGCCTCCAAACGAGGGGGGCATGGCTACACCTTC.

This chain connects TRBV6-1 to TRBJ1-1; the D is unclear. CDR3 length: 14 amino acids. CDR1 and CDR2 from the germline V gene are MNHNS and SASEGT. Between the trimmed V and J ends, which lost 2 bases and 5 bases, there was a span of 12 bases. This CDR3 is CASSELEEWTEAFF. The CDR3 region has the DNA TGTGCCAGCAGTGAATTGGAGGAGTGGACTGAAGCTTTCTTT.

The genes are TRBV7-9 and TRBJ2-1; no firm D call. The CDR3 runs 14 residues. V was pared by 1 base and J by 3 bases, with 7 bases between. CDR1 is SEHNR and CDR2 is FQNEAQ in the germline V gene (reference sequence). This CDR3 reads CASSLDTSYNEQFF. CDR3 sequence (DNA): TGTGCCAGCAGCTTAGATACCAGCTACAATGAGCAGTTCTTC. Full variable domain (outside the CDR3, taken from reference TRBV7-9 and TRBJ2-1): DTGVSQNPRHKITKRGQNVTFRCDPISEHNRLYWYRQTLGQGPEFLTYFQNEAQLEKSRLLSDRFSAERPKGSFSTLEIQRTEQGDSAMYLCASSLDTSYNEQFFGPGTRLTVL.

This sequence joins TRBV28 and TRBJ2-7, with D tentatively TRBD2 (5 bases). The CDR3 is 15 residues long. Per the germline V gene, CDR1 is MDHEN and CDR2 is SYDVKM. The V gene lost 10 bases and the J gene lost 3 bases, with 22 bases spanning the gap. In DNA form, the CDR3 reads TGTGCCACCACAACCCAAAGGCTAGCCGACTACGAGCAGTACTTC. It codes for CATTTQRLADYEQYF.

The V call is TRBV7-8, the J call TRBJ2-5; D is ambiguous. The CDR3 spans 12 residues. V dropped 1 base and J dropped 5 bases, with 5 bases sitting between them. The germline gives CDR1 SGHVS, CDR2 FQNEAQ. CDR3 nucleotide sequence: TGTGCCAGCAGCTTAGGGTGGGAGACCCAGTACTTC. Translation gives CASSLGWETQYF.

In this sample, this clone turned up a few times. The rearrangement uses TRBV29-1 and TRBJ1-1; unclear D gene. V was clipped by 3 bases and J by 4 bases, with 9 bases between them. Germline loops: CDR1 SQVTM, CDR2 ANQGSEA. The CDR3 spans 12 residues. CDR3 loop: CSVEVYGTEAFF. CDR3 bases: TGCAGCGTTGAGGTTTATGGCACTGAAGCTTTCTTT.

J is TRBJ1-3 and V is TRBV6-6; no firm D call. The CDR3 length is 11 residues. Trimming removed 7 bases from V and 4 bases from J, with 5 bases in between. Germline loops: CDR1 MNHNY, CDR2 SVGAGI (reference sequence). The CDR3 sequence is CASTGGNTIYF. CDR3 nucleotide sequence: TGTGCCAGCACGGGGGGAAACACCATATATTTT.

The chain is built from TRBV4-1 and TRBJ2-3; D is undetermined. V lost 0 bases to trimming and J lost 5 bases, with 6 bases between them. Germline assignment: CDR1 MGHRA and CDR2 YSYEKL. The CDR3 has 13 residues. The CDR3 sequence is CASSQDPGDTQYF. In DNA form, the CDR3 reads TGCGCCAGCAGCCAAGATCCAGGAGATACGCAGTATTTT.

The chain has TRBV25-1 and TRBJ2-7; no definite D call. The germline V and J ends were trimmed by 3 bases and 0 bases, with 18 bases remaining between them. The CDR3 has 17 amino acids. Germline CDR1 and CDR2: MGHDK and SYGVNS. The CDR3 loop reads CASSEQRESQSSYEQYF. The CDR3 nucleotides are TGTGCCAGCAGTGAGCAAAGGGAATCCCAAAGCTCCTACGAGCAGTACTTC.

The chain combines TRBV19 with TRBJ2-3; D call uncertain. The length of the CDR3 is 14 residues. Germline V CDR1 and CDR2: LNHDA, SQIVND (reference sequence). V was clipped by 4 bases and J by 2 bases, with 10 bases between them. The CDR3 DNA is TGTGCCAGTAGTACGACATATTACACAGATACGCAGTATTTT. It yields the protein CASSTTYYTDTQYF.

This chain joins TRBV4-1 and TRBJ2-1; D gene unclear. This CDR3 has 11 amino acids. Between the trimmed V and J ends, which lost 6 bases and 7 bases, there was a span of 7 bases. The germline V gene has CDR1 MGHRA and CDR2 YSYEKL. The CDR3 sequence: CASSYGNEQFF. DNA of the CDR3: TGCGCCAGCAGTTACGGGAATGAGCAGTTCTTC.

V usage is TRBV19 and J usage is TRBJ1-1; TRBD1 aligns across 7 bases. CDR3 length: 14 residues. V shed 5 bases and J 0 bases; nucleotides not matched to a gene: 3. Germline CDR1 is LNHDA and CDR2 is SQIVND (reference sequence). CDR3 sequence: CASSEGQLNTEAFF. DNA for the CDR3: TGTGCCAGTAGTGAGGGACAGTTGAACACTGAAGCTTTCTTT.

This chain joins TRBV9 and TRBJ2-5, with 10 bases matching TRBD2. Trimming removed 3 bases from V and 4 bases from J; junction bases left unmatched: 6. There are 15 residues in the CDR3. Looked up from germline, CDR1 is SGDLS and CDR2 is YYNGEE. The CDR3 sequence: CASSAYLAGVETQYF. The DNA for the CDR3 is TGTGCCAGCAGCGCCTATCTAGCGGGGGTAGAGACCCAGTACTTC.

The V and J genes are TRBV5-3 and TRBJ1-5, with D unresolved. TRBV5-3 is designated an ORF whose function remains uncertain. This CDR3 has 11 amino acids. With 4 bases removed from V and 4 bases from J, the gap between germline ends came to 3 bases. The CDR3 sequence: CARSGNQPQHF. DNA of the CDR3: TGTGCCAGAAGCGGGAATCAGCCCCAGCATTTT.

Here the CDR3 DNA reads TGCGCCAGCAGCCAAGCCGAGGGGGAGAACTATGGCTACACCTTC. Its translation is CASSQAEGENYGYTF. The chain is built from TRBV4-1 and TRBJ1-2, with D possibly being TRBD1 (6 bases). Trimming took 1 base from V and 2 from J, leaving 11 bases between them. The V gene's germline CDR1 is MGHRA and CDR2 YSYEKL. The CDR3 is made up of 15 amino acids.

The rearrangement links TRBV9 to TRBJ1-2, with 9 bases matching TRBD1. The length of the CDR3 is 16 residues. Germline V gene data show CDR1 as SGDLS and CDR2 as YYNGEE. Trimming took 0 bases from V and 7 from J; bases not matched to a gene: 10. This CDR3 reads CASSVALKTGGGGYTF. The CDR3 bases are TGTGCCAGCAGCGTAGCTCTTAAAACAGGGGGCGGTGGCTACACCTTC.

The chain recombines TRBV19 with TRBJ2-2, with D perhaps assigned TRBD1 or TRBD2 (5 bases each). V was pared by 9 bases and J by 2 bases, with 10 bases between. CDR3 length equals 13 residues. The V gene's germline CDR1 is LNHDA and CDR2 SQIVND (reference sequence). The CDR3 sequence is CASQRDNTGELFF. DNA for the CDR3: TGTGCCAGCCAAAGGGACAACACCGGGGAGCTGTTTTTT.

The V and J genes are TRBV10-2 and TRBJ2-7; possibly TRBD1 for D (5 bases). The CDR3 totals 13 residues. CDR1 is WSHSY, CDR2 SAAADI, per germline. Trimming pared 3 bases from V and 4 bases from J, leaving 10 bases between. The CDR3 DNA reads TGCGCCAGCAGTGAAGCCAGGGTGTACGAGCAGTACTTC. Its protein product is CASSEARVYEQYF.

The J gene is TRBJ2-3, the V gene TRBV5-1, with unresolved D. Trimming shortened V by 0 bases and J by 2 bases, and 13 bases separated the two germline ends. Per germline, CDR1 SGHRS and CDR2 YFSETQ. This CDR3 region has 16 residues. The chain's CDR3 is CASSLGMAELTDTQYF. In DNA form, the CDR3 reads TGCGCCAGCAGCTTGGGTATGGCGGAGCTCACAGATACGCAGTATTTT.

This clone has only a few counts. CDR3 residues: CASSQEGRLSYGYTF. The CDR3 DNA follows: TGCGCCAGCAGCCAAGAGGGAAGGTTATCCTATGGCTACACCTTC. The gene calls are TRBV4-1 and TRBJ1-2; D remains unclear. Trimming removed 0 bases at V and 4 bases at J, with 12 bases between. The CDR3 covers 15 residues. Germline lookup yields CDR1 MGHRA and CDR2 YSYEKL.